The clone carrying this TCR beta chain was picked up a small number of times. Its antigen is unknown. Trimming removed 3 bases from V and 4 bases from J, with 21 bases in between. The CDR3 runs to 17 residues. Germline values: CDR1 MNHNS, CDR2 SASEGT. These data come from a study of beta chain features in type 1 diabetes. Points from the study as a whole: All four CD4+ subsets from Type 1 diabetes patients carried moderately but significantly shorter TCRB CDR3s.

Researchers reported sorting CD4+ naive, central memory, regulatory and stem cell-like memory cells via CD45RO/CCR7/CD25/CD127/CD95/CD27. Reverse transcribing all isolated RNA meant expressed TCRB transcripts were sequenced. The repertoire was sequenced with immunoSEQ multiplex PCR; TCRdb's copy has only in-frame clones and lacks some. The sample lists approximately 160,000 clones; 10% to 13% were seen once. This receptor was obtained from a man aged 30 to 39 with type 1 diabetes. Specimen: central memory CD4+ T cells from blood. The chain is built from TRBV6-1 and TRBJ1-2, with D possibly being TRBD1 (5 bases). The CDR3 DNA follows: TGTGCCAGCAGTGATTCGGCAGGGATGAGTAAGAGCTATGGCTACACCTTC. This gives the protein CASSDSAGMSKSYGYTF.